The T cell receptor (beta chain) under discussion was sequenced for a study of STAT5B mutations in CD4+ large granular lymphocyte leukemia. Clones were sequenced by immunoSEQ multiplex PCR, and TCRdb holds only the in-frame ones, with some missing. Here the sample spans about 28,000 clones, roughly 84% being singletons. V shed 7 bases, J shed 7 bases, and the junction held 6 bases outside the gene matches. This CDR3 contains 15 residues. Germline V gene data show CDR1 as SEHNR and CDR2 as FQNEAQ (reference sequence). This clonotype was obtained from a human donor in good health. This rearrangement joins TRBV7-9 to TRBJ2-1, with 14 bases fitting TRBD2. Material: CD4+ T cells from blood buffy coats. The CDR3 region has the DNA TGTGCCAGCACCCTGACTAGCGGGGGGGCAAATGAGCAGTTCTTC. Protein: CASTLTSGGANEQFF. The full variable domain, in which reference TRBV7-9 and TRBJ2-1 provide the parts outside the CDR3, is DTGVSQNPRHKITKRGQNVTFRCDPISEHNRLYWYRQTLGQGPEFLTYFQNEAQLEKSRLLSDRFSAERPKGSFSTLEIQRTEQGDSAMYLCASTLTSGGANEQFFGPGTRLTVL.